The 20 T cell receptor beta chains given below trace back to one sample, sequenced in a study of T cells in Graves' hyperthyroidism and ophthalmopathy. Amplification targeted TCR beta CDR3 regions from RNA transcripts. Initially, a first-round RT-PCR of the TCR CDR3 employed the HTBI primer set. TCRdb reprocessed the multiplex PCR reads via MiXCR and lists one record per CDR3 protein. The sample shows almost 600,000 distinct CDR3 sequences, roughly 46% of them seen only once. The sample was peripheral blood or thyroid tissue (not recorded which). These receptors were taken from a woman younger than 35 with Graves' hyperthyroidism.

The gene calls are TRBV20-1 and TRBJ2-7; D gene unclear. This CDR3 is 13 amino acids long. Trimming shortened V by 1 base and J by 6 bases, and 13 bases separated the two germline ends. Per the germline V gene, CDR1 is DFQATT and CDR2 is SNEGSKA (reference sequence). Written as DNA, the CDR3 is TGCAGTGCTAGAGTGGGAAGCGATGGCGAGCAGTACTTC. Its protein is CSARVGSDGEQYF.

This clonotype was counted many times. The genes are TRBV6-5 and TRBJ1-4, with D unclear. The CDR3 sequence is 14 residues long. Germline assignment: CDR1 MNHEY and CDR2 SVGAGI. V gave up 2 bases and J gave up 3 bases, with 7 bases separating them. The CDR3 here is CASSYRVANEKLFF. CDR3 DNA sequence: TGTGCCAGCAGTTACAGGGTGGCTAATGAAAAACTGTTTTTT.

This chain connects TRBV11-2 to TRBJ2-5; 7 nucleotides agree with TRBD1. The CDR3 length is 14 residues. Trimming removed 8 bases from V and 5 bases from J; junction bases left unmatched: 11. Per the germline V gene, CDR1 is SGHAT and CDR2 is FQNNGV. Written as DNA, the CDR3 is TGTGCCAGCCTACAGAGGACAGGCGGGGAGACCCAGTACTTC. Protein sequence: CASLQRTGGETQYF. Variable domain in full (rest from reference TRBV11-2 and TRBJ2-5): EAGVAQSPRYKIIEKRQSVAFWCNPISGHATLYWYQQILGQGPKLLIQFQNNGVVDDSQLPKDRFSAERLKGVDSTLKIQPAKLEDSAVYLCASLQRTGGETQYFGPGTRLLVL.

This chain joins TRBV7-3 and TRBJ1-1; 8 bases fit TRBD1. The germline V gene encodes CDR1 SGHTA and CDR2 FQGTGA. V lost 5 bases to trimming and J lost 1 base; unmatched junction nucleotides: 3. This CDR3 contains 14 residues. CDR3 nucleotide sequence: TGTGCCAGCAGCCCCAGGGGGCAGAACACTGAAGCTTTCTTT. Residues: CASSPRGQNTEAFF.

In the case of this clonotype: In this CDR3 the conserved last residue, phenylalanine or tryptophan, is missing, so a read error is likely. It is unclear where the CDR3 begins or ends on the DNA, so no DNA is shown, and the CDR3 is as TCRdb lists it. V gene TRBV10-3 combines with J gene TRBJ1-4. The CDR3 region is 9 residues in length, termini included. Germline V lookup: CDR1 ENHRY, CDR2 SYGVKD. The CDR3: CAISESTMK.

This clonotype showed up just a few times. The chain carries TRBV5-6 and TRBJ2-3; TRBD2 matches 13 bases. V was clipped by 5 bases and J by 4 bases; unmatched bases: 4. CDR3 size: 15 residues. Germline V lookup: CDR1 SGHDT, CDR2 YYEEEE. The CDR3 coding sequence is TGTGCCAGCAGATCAGGGACTAGCGGGGCAGATACGCAGTATTTT. Translating gives CASRSGTSGADTQYF. Full variable domain (outside the CDR3, taken from reference TRBV5-6 and TRBJ2-3): DAGVTQSPTHLIKTRGQQVTLRCSPKSGHDTVSWYQQALGQGPQFIFQYYEEEERQRGNFPDRFSGHQFPNYSSELNVNALLLGDSALYLCASRSGTSGADTQYFGPGTRLTVL.

The rearrangement links TRBV20-1 to TRBJ2-3; a weak D match, TRBD2 (5 bases). The CDR3 extends over 14 amino acids. V was trimmed by 3 bases and J by 5 bases, leaving 15 bases between them. CDR1 is DFQATT and CDR2 is SNEGSKA in the germline V gene (reference sequence). CDR3 DNA sequence: TGCAGTGCTAGCCTAGCCCGAGATGGAGATACGCAGTATTTT. It is translated as CSASLARDGDTQYF.

This clonotype was seen only a few times. J is TRBJ2-7 and V is TRBV12-5, with TRBD2 matching 13 bases. V shed 6 bases and J 6 bases; nucleotides not matched to a gene: 11. Germline-derived CDR1 and CDR2 are LGHNT and FRNRAP. The CDR3 runs to 16 residues. The CDR3 nucleotides are TGTGCTAGTGGCCCCGGACTAGCGGGAGTTCGGAGCGAGCAGTACTTC. It encodes CASGPGLAGVRSEQYF.

In this sample, this clonotype turned up a few times. V is TRBV29-1 and J is TRBJ1-2; D gene unclear. Germline V gives CDR1 SQVTM, CDR2 ANQGSEA. The germline V and J ends were trimmed by 0 bases and 3 bases, with 8 bases remaining between them. The CDR3 extends over 13 amino acids. In DNA, the CDR3 is TGCAGCGTTGAAGATAGGGAATACTATGGCTACACCTTC. This encodes CSVEDREYYGYTF.

Here the CDR3 DNA reads TGTGCCAGCAGTTACGGGAGGGACATAGGGATGTACGAGCAGTACTTC. Translating it yields CASSYGRDIGMYEQYF. V is TRBV6-5 and J is TRBJ2-7; D possibly corresponds to TRBD2 (7 bases). This CDR3 has 16 amino acids. Trimming took 2 bases from V and 4 from J, leaving 18 bases between them. CDR1 and CDR2 (germline): MNHEY, SVGAGI.

This clonotype was detected ten times or more. The chain carries TRBV27 and TRBJ2-2, with no clear D. V was trimmed by 6 bases and J by 7 bases, leaving 6 bases between them. This CDR3 is 11 amino acids long. Germline CDR1 and CDR2: MNHEY and SMNVEV (reference sequence). Written as DNA, the CDR3 is TGTGCCAGCAGAGAAGGCGGGGAGCTGTTTTTT. This encodes CASREGGELFF.

This clonotype was found many times. The chain carries TRBV12-3 or TRBV12-4 and TRBJ1-2; D is uncertain. The V end was cut by 1 base, the J end by 3 bases, with 6 bases between. The CDR3 spans 13 residues. The CDR3 region is CASSLGGYYGYTF. The CDR3 DNA is TGTGCCAGCAGTTTAGGAGGGTACTATGGCTACACCTTC.

The rearrangement links TRBV12-3 or TRBV12-4 to TRBJ1-2; tentatively, D is TRBD1 (5 bases). V lost 8 bases, J lost 5 bases, and 18 bases lay in between. The CDR3 has 14 residues. DNA for the CDR3: TGTGCCAGCGCGTCGAGTGGGGGAGGGTATGGCTACACCTTC. Translated, it gives CASASSGGGYGYTF.

This clonotype was counted at least ten times. The V and J genes are TRBV27 and TRBJ1-2; D uncertain. Germline-derived CDR1 and CDR2 are MNHEY and SMNVEV (reference sequence). The CDR3 contains 14 residues. Trimming removed 2 bases from V and 4 bases from J, with 11 bases in between. DNA for the CDR3: TGTGCCAGCAGTTTAGCCTACAGAGGCTATGGCTACACCTTC. It yields the protein CASSLAYRGYGYTF.

The CDR3 region is CATSSPRDYLSSYEQYF. The DNA of the CDR3 is TGTGCCACCAGCAGCCCTCGGGACTACCTAAGCTCCTACGAGCAGTACTTC. The chain carries TRBV15 and TRBJ2-7, with 7 bases aligning to TRBD2. CDR1 is LNHNV and CDR2 is YYDKDF in the germline V gene (reference sequence). V was pared by 3 bases and J by 0 bases, with 11 bases of the junction left unmatched. This CDR3 comprises 17 residues.

The chain is built from TRBV12-3 or TRBV12-4 and TRBJ2-5, with D perhaps TRBD1 or TRBD2 (5 bases each). The ends were cut back, 5 bases at V and 1 base at J, with 11 bases in the middle. This CDR3 is 14 amino acids long. The CDR3 region is CASSEPGTQETQYF. The DNA for the CDR3 is TGTGCCAGCAGTGAACCGGGGACCCAAGAGACCCAGTACTTC.

This clonotype was detected many times. The chain has TRBV15 and TRBJ1-2; 7 bases line up with TRBD1. CDR1 and CDR2 (germline): LNHNV, YYDKDF (reference sequence). Trimming at V came to 5 bases and at J to 0 bases, leaving 9 bases not matched to a gene. The CDR3 totals 16 residues. CDR3 DNA sequence: TGTGCCACCAGCCCAGGGGGGCAGGCAGCTAACTATGGCTACACCTTC. It yields the protein CATSPGGQAANYGYTF.

As to this clonotype: No conserved phenylalanine or tryptophan ends this CDR3, so it is likely a read error. This chain uses TRBV2 with TRBJ1-2, with D maybe TRBD1 (5 bases). The CDR3 is 15 residues long. Trimming pared 4 bases from V and 8 bases from J, leaving 20 bases between. Germline CDR1 and CDR2: SNHLY and FYNNEI. The CDR3 nucleotides are TGTGCCAGCAGTGCGGGCAGCGTGGAAACAGGAGGCTACACCCTC. Translating it yields CASSAGSVETGGYTL.

The chain recombines TRBV20-1 with TRBJ1-2; D remains unclear. CDR1 and CDR2 (germline): DFQATT, SNEGSKA (reference sequence). V was trimmed by 6 bases and J by 0 bases, leaving 32 bases between them. The CDR3 totals 20 residues. The CDR3 loop reads CSAGAWFSYNEQPSNYGYTF. The DNA for the CDR3 is TGCAGTGCGGGAGCGTGGTTCTCCTACAATGAGCAGCCCTCTAACTATGGCTACACCTTC.

The chain uses TRBV10-3 and TRBJ1-1; 7 bases line up with TRBD1. The CDR3 extends over 16 amino acids. Trimming cost V 6 bases and J 2 bases; bases outside gene matches: 12. Germline lookup yields CDR1 ENHRY and CDR2 SYGVKD. The CDR3 region has the DNA TGTGCCATCAGGACTGACAGGGCCAGGGGTAACACTGAAGCTTTCTTT. Amino acids: CAIRTDRARGNTEAFF.